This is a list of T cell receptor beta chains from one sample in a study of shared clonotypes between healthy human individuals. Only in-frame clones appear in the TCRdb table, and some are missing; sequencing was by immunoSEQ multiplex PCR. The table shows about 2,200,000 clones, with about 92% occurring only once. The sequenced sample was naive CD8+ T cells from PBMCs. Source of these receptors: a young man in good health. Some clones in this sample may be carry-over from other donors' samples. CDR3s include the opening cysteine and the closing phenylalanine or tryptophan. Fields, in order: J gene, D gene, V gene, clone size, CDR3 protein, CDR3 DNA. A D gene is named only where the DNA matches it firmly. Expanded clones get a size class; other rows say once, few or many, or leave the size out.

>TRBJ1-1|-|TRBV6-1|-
CASMGVQLEAFF
TGTGCCAGCATGGGCGTACAACTTGAAGCTTTCTTT
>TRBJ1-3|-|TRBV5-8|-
CASSLKAGTPTYSGNTIYF
TGTGCCAGCAGCTTGAAGGCCGGGACACCTACTTACTCTGGAAACACCATATATTTT
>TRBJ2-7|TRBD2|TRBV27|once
CASSFIGTSGVELYEQYF
TGTGCCAGCAGTTTTATCGGGACTAGCGGGGTGGAATTGTACGAGCAGTACTTC
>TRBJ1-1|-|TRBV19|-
CASSGIPRAPNTEAFF
TGTGCCAGTAGTGGGATACCTCGGGCCCCGAACACTGAAGCTTTCTTT
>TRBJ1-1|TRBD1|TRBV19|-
CASSIRDPTQGARTEAFF
TGTGCCAGTAGTATCCGGGACCCGACTCAGGGGGCGAGGACTGAAGCTTTCTTT
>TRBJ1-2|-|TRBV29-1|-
CSDRDNGYTF
TGCAGCGACAGGGATAATGGCTACACCTTC
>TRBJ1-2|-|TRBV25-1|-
CASRGEEGGGGYTF
TGTGCCAGCAGGGGGGAGGAGGGCGGAGGGGGCTACACCTTC
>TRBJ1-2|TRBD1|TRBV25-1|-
CASSEWGEGASNGYTF
TGTGCCAGCAGTGAATGGGGGGAGGGGGCGAGCAATGGCTACACCTTC
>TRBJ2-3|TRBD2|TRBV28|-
CASSLYGRSTDTQYF
TGTGCCAGCAGTTTATACGGGAGGTCGACAGATACGCAGTATTTT
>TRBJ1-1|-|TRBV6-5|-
CPAGRAFF
TGTCCCGCAGGTCGGGCTTTCTTT
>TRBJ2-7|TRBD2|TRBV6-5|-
CAPRKNGRGDWEQYF
TGTGCCCCCCGTAAGAATGGGCGGGGGGACTGGGAGCAGTACTTC
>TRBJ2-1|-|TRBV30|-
CAWTVPDNEQFF
TGTGCCTGGACCGTACCAGACAATGAGCAGTTCTTC
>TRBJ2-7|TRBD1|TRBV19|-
CASSITGGTKIYEQYF
TGTGCCAGTAGTATAACAGGGGGTACTAAGATCTACGAGCAGTACTTC
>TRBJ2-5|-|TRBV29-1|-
CSVADQYF
TGCAGCGTTGCGGACCAGTACTTC
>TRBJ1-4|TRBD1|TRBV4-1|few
CASSQRQGVSEKLFF
TGCGCCAGCAGCCAGCGACAGGGGGTTAGTGAAAAACTGTTTTTT
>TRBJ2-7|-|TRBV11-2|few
CASRQSGSYEQYF
TGTGCCTCCCGACAGTCTGGCTCCTACGAGCAGTACTTC
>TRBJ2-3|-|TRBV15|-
CATSARQVYFTDTQYF
TGTGCCACCAGCGCCCGGCAGGTGTACTTCACAGATACGCAGTATTTT
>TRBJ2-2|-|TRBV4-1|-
CASSQDRAGELFF
TGCGCCAGCAGCCAAGATCGGGCCGGGGAGCTGTTTTTT
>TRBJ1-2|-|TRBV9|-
CASSVGQGNSGYTF
TGTGCCAGCAGCGTAGGGCAGGGGAACAGTGGCTACACCTTC